The source of this T cell receptor beta chain is a study of T cell changes during pregnancy in multiple sclerosis. Trimming took off 8 bases at V and 7 bases at J, with 9 bases between the two ends. The CDR3 is made up of 11 amino acids. Looked up from germline, CDR1 is MRHNA and CDR2 is SNTAGT. Assay: immunoSEQ multiplex PCR; the TCRdb copy retains only in-frame clones and omits some. The table has about 97,000 clones, about nine tenths seen once. The J gene is TRBJ2-1, the V gene TRBV6-4; possibly TRBD1 for D (5 bases). Source: peripheral blood, taken in the second trimester of pregnancy. This sequence was found in a female donor in good health, enrolled as a control in a pregnancy study. CDR3 nucleotide sequence: TGTGCCAGCCAGGGTTCAAATGAGCAGTTCTTC. It is translated as CASQGSNEQFF.